The 15 T cell receptor beta chains in this list originate from one sample, sequenced in a study of vaccination effects on CD4 cells after COVID-19. Sequencing used immunoSEQ multiplex PCR; TCRdb keeps in-frame clones, though not all of them. The sample includes tens of thousands of clones, roughly 76% seen only once; the top ten take about 4%. Using viral peptide pools, the ViraFEST assay grew out antigen-specific CD4+ T cells prior to sequencing. The authors isolated CD4+ T cells after more than eight days of culture. Absence of prior SARS-CoV-2 infection characterized the vaccine recipients, who showed negative nucleocapsid antibodies. Their target antigens are unknown. Sequences were derived from CD4+ T cells from PBMCs cultured with HCoV-OC43 spike peptides, sampled before COVID-19 vaccination. Subset given: HCoV-OC43 spike overlapping peptide pool stimulation. All receptors come from a human donor who received a COVID-19 vaccine.

The V and J genes are TRBV27 and TRBJ2-5; D unclear. The V gene's germline CDR1 is MNHEY and CDR2 SMNVEV (reference sequence). V lost 3 bases and J lost 3, with 11 bases in between. This CDR3 has 14 residues. The CDR3 protein is CASSLVGRKETQYF. The CDR3 DNA is TGTGCCAGCAGTTTGGTCGGACGAAAAGAGACCCAGTACTTC.

This clone has just a few counts. V is TRBV24-1 and J is TRBJ2-1; tentative D call: TRBD1 (6 bases). This CDR3 region has 12 residues. Germline V gives CDR1 KGHDR, CDR2 SFDVKD. V lost 4 bases, J lost 13 bases, and 13 bases lay in between. The CDR3 region is CATSDYGQSQFF. In nucleotides, the CDR3 is TGTGCCACCAGTGACTATGGACAGAGTCAGTTCTTC.

This chain uses TRBV5-6 with TRBJ1-6, with D perhaps TRBD1 (6 bases). The CDR3 loop spans 14 amino acids. Germline V gives CDR1 SGHDT, CDR2 YYEEEE. The germline V and J ends were trimmed by 0 bases and 6 bases, with 7 bases remaining between them. This chain's CDR3 is CASSLDRVNSPLHF. The CDR3 region has the DNA TGTGCCAGCAGCTTGGACAGGGTTAATTCACCCCTCCACTTT.

The J gene is TRBJ1-2, the V gene TRBV30; D possibly corresponds to TRBD1 (6 bases). CDR3 length: 14 amino acids. Deletions cut 4 bases from V and 2 bases from J, with 14 bases between. The germline CDR1 and CDR2 sequences are GTSNPN and SVGIG (reference sequence). This CDR3 is CAWTLTQGNYGYTF. CDR3 DNA sequence: TGTGCCTGGACCCTAACCCAGGGGAACTATGGCTACACCTTC.

The chain recombines TRBV2 with TRBJ1-2; D unresolved. From germline, CDR1 is SNHLY and CDR2 FYNNEI. The CDR3 runs to 11 residues. The V end lost 4 bases, the J end lost 10 bases, and 10 bases lay between the germline ends. The DNA of the CDR3 is TGTGCCAGCAGTGGTCGTCGGCCCTACACCTTC. As protein: CASSGRRPYTF.

The V gene is TRBV23-1, the J gene TRBJ2-1, with D perhaps being TRBD1 or TRBD2 (5 bases each). TRBV23-1 is an ORF, with its function uncertain. The length of the CDR3 is 16 residues. V gave up 0 bases and J gave up 5 bases, with 14 bases separating them. CDR3 in DNA: TGCGCCAGCAGTCAATCTACGGGGCTACCTGACAATGAGCAGTTCTTC. Its translation: CASSQSTGLPDNEQFF.

This clone was observed a few times. The chain links TRBV5-1 to TRBJ1-3; D is uncertain. The CDR3 contains 12 residues. Trimming cost V 2 bases and J 4 bases, with 4 bases left between them. The germline CDR1 and CDR2 sequences are SGHRS and YFSETQ. In nucleotides, the CDR3 is TGCGCCAGCAGCTTTCGGGGAAACACCATATATTTT. Protein sequence: CASSFRGNTIYF.

CDR3 residues: CASSVDWASPYGYTF. The CDR3 DNA is TGTGCCAGCAGCGTAGACTGGGCTTCTCCCTATGGCTACACCTTC. The chain joins TRBV9 to TRBJ1-2; D not resolved. Between the trimmed V and J ends, which lost 0 bases and 4 bases, there was a span of 13 bases. The CDR3 sequence is 15 residues long. Germline CDR1 is SGDLS and CDR2 is YYNGEE.

This CDR3 is CASSPDRNYGYTF. The CDR3, as DNA: TGCGCCAGCAGTCCTGACAGAAACTATGGCTACACCTTC. The gene calls are TRBV5-1 and TRBJ1-2, with D perhaps TRBD1 (5 bases). The germline gives CDR1 SGHRS, CDR2 YFSETQ. The germline V and J ends were trimmed by 5 bases and 2 bases, with 10 bases remaining between them. The CDR3 totals 13 residues.

This chain joins TRBV5-1 and TRBJ1-3; TRBD1 matches 7 bases. CDR3 length: 16 amino acids. From germline, CDR1 is SGHRS and CDR2 YFSETQ. V trimming: 1 base; J trimming: 0 bases; junction bases outside the gene matches: 4. This CDR3 is CASSLRGQISGNTIYF. CDR3 DNA sequence: TGCGCCAGCAGCTTGCGGGGACAGATCTCTGGAAACACCATATATTTT.

The V and J genes are TRBV5-8 and TRBJ1-1; D is unclear. The CDR3 sequence is 16 residues long. Looked up from germline, CDR1 is SGHTS and CDR2 is YDEGEE. Trimming took off 7 bases at V and 3 bases at J, with 22 bases between the two ends. The CDR3 here is CASPDAGPGMDTEAFF. The CDR3 nucleotides read TGTGCCAGCCCTGACGCGGGCCCAGGTATGGACACTGAAGCTTTCTTT.

The rearrangement uses TRBV6-6 and TRBJ1-5; D may be TRBD1 (6 bases). V lost 6 bases, J lost 0 bases, and 12 bases lay in between. Germline V gene lookup returns CDR1 MNHNY and CDR2 SVGAGI (reference sequence). The CDR3 is 15 amino acids. This CDR3 reads CASRQGLGSNQPQHF. Here the CDR3 DNA reads TGTGCCAGCAGACAGGGTTTAGGTAGCAATCAGCCCCAGCATTTT.

The chain has TRBV19 and TRBJ2-1; 7 nucleotides agree with TRBD1. V gave up 2 bases and J gave up 2 bases; unmatched junction bases: 9. Germline V gene data show CDR1 as LNHDA and CDR2 as SQIVND (reference sequence). The CDR3 runs 17 residues. CDR3 loop: CASSITGVPAPYNEQFF. The CDR3 DNA reads TGTGCCAGTAGTATAACAGGGGTCCCGGCCCCCTACAATGAGCAGTTCTTC.

This clone was seen once. The CDR3 DNA sequence: TGCGCCAGCAGCTCCGGACTAGCCCTTAGCACAGATACGCAGTATTTT. Its translation: CASSSGLALSTDTQYF. The gene calls are TRBV5-1 and TRBJ2-3; TRBD2 matches at 8 bases. Germline V gives CDR1 SGHRS, CDR2 YFSETQ. Unmatched junction bases numbered 6, after V lost 3 bases and J lost 0 bases. The CDR3 is made up of 16 amino acids.

This chain joins TRBV30 and TRBJ2-7; 9 nucleotides match TRBD1. The CDR3 totals 13 residues. Trimming at V came to 2 bases and at J to 9 bases, leaving 8 bases not matched to a gene. Germline values: CDR1 GTSNPN, CDR2 SVGIG (reference sequence). This CDR3 reads CAWSPGQGLRQYV. The CDR3 nucleotides read TGTGCCTGGAGTCCGGGACAGGGCCTTAGGCAGTACGTC.